These 23 T cell receptor beta chains came from one sample sequenced in a study of human T cells and chemical hapten exposure. Someone pulled total RNA out of unfractionated whole blood. TCRdb re-called the 5' RACE reads with MiXCR, one entry per CDR3 protein. The sample has 130,000 or so distinct CDR3 sequences; roughly 4% are singletons. The source of these receptors is a female donor in good health.

This clonotype came up a few times. The chain carries TRBV20-1 and TRBJ2-5; D is undetermined. Trimming took 4 bases from V and 2 from J, leaving 11 bases between them. Looked up from germline, CDR1 is DFQATT and CDR2 is SNEGSKA (reference sequence). This CDR3 contains 13 residues. CDR3 region: CSAKWAVQETQYF. The CDR3 nucleotides read TGCAGTGCTAAATGGGCTGTTCAAGAGACCCAGTACTTC.

This clonotype was counted ten times or more. The chain has TRBV14 and TRBJ1-1; D ambiguous. This CDR3 has 11 residues. The germline V and J ends were trimmed by 4 bases and 7 bases, with 7 bases remaining between them. The V gene's germline CDR1 is SGHDN and CDR2 FVKESK. The DNA for the CDR3 is TGTGCCAGCAGCCGCGAGGGTGAAGCTTTCTTT. This gives the protein CASSREGEAFF.

Many counts were recorded for this clonotype. Its ends do not fully match the called genes, so a read error is possible. The genes are TRBV7-2 and TRBJ2-5, with 11 bases fitting TRBD2. The CDR3 runs to 12 residues. Germline V gene data show CDR1 as SGHTA and CDR2 as FQGNSA. Here the CDR3 DNA reads TGTGCCAGCGTCCCCGAGGGACTAGCGGTGCACTTC. Its protein product is CASVPEGLAVHF.

The rearrangement joins TRBV6-2 or TRBV6-3 to TRBJ1-2; D is undetermined. The V gene's germline CDR1 is MNHEY and CDR2 SVGEGT. V lost 4 bases to trimming and J lost 6 bases, with 15 bases between them. CDR3 size: 14 residues. CDR3 in amino acids: CASSSRHVGDGYTF. Here the CDR3 DNA reads TGTGCCAGCAGTTCGAGACACGTGGGCGATGGCTACACCTTC.

Many counts were recorded for this clonotype. The rearrangement uses TRBV20-1 and TRBJ2-3; 9 bases fit TRBD2. The germline V gene has CDR1 DFQATT and CDR2 SNEGSKA (reference sequence). The trim removed 6 bases at V and 6 bases at J, leaving 13 bases unmatched. CDR3 length: 15 residues. CDR3 sequence: CSATLAGGPRDTQYF. In DNA, the CDR3 is TGCAGTGCAACACTAGCGGGCGGCCCCCGGGATACGCAGTATTTT.

As for this clonotype: A much more abundant neighbour one base away suggests this may be a read error. The gene calls are TRBV5-6 and TRBJ2-5, with 7 bases matching TRBD2. The CDR3 is 14 amino acids. Germline-derived CDR1 and CDR2 are SGHDT and YYEEEE. The junction had 7 bases not matched to a gene; V was cut back by 1 base and J by 7 bases. The CDR3 loop is CASSLSGGWGTQYF. The CDR3 coding sequence is TGTGCCAGCAGCTTGTCCGGGGGGTGGGGGACCCAGTACTTC.

This clonotype showed up many times. The gene calls are TRBV20-1 and TRBJ2-1; 8 bases fit TRBD1. The J segment lost 4 bases and the V segment lost 0 bases, leaving 2 bases of the junction unmatched. This CDR3 is 14 amino acids long. The germline V gene encodes CDR1 DFQATT and CDR2 SNEGSKA (reference sequence). Here the CDR3 reads CSARETGDYNEQFF. Here the CDR3 DNA reads TGCAGTGCTAGAGAGACAGGGGATTACAATGAGCAGTTCTTC.

This clonotype was seen repeatedly, ten times or more. The chain employs TRBV4-3 and TRBJ2-3; 9 bases agree with TRBD2. Germline V gene lookup returns CDR1 LGHNA and CDR2 YSLEER. J gave up 0 bases and V 3 bases, and 7 bases lay outside the gene matches. The CDR3 sequence is 17 residues long. CDR3 bases: TGCGCCAGCAGCCAGGGCCTTAGCGGGGGTAGCACAGATACGCAGTATTTT. Translated, it gives CASSQGLSGGSTDTQYF.

As for this clonotype: A read error may explain this, as a much larger clone is one base away. This chain uses TRBV6-2 or TRBV6-3 with TRBJ1-2, with 7 nucleotides matching TRBD1. The CDR3 is 16 residues long. Germline assignment: CDR1 MNHEY and CDR2 SVGEGT. DNA for the CDR3: TGTGCCAGCAGGCCTCGTGGCCTGACAGGGAACTATGGCGACACCTTC. Its translation is CASRPRGLTGNYGDTF.

About this clonotype: A much larger clonotype is one base distant, so this may be a read error. The chain combines TRBV7-9 with TRBJ2-5; D possibly matches TRBD1 or TRBD2 (6 bases each). Germline loops: CDR1 SEHNR, CDR2 FQNEAQ (reference sequence). The CDR3 length is 17 residues. Here the CDR3 DNA reads TGTGCCAGCACCCTACCCGATTACCGGGACTCGAGGGGGACCCGGTACTTC. This encodes CASTLPDYRDSRGTRYF. Full variable domain (rest looked up from reference TRBV7-9 and TRBJ2-5): DTGVSQNPRHKITKRGQNVTFRCDPISEHNRLYWYRQTLGQGPEFLTYFQNEAQLEKSRLLSDRFSAERPKGSFSTLEIQRTEQGDSAMYLCASTLPDYRDSRGTRYFGPGTRLLVL.

There are many counts of this clonotype. The genes are TRBV4-3 and TRBJ1-5; 8 bases align to TRBD1. CDR3 length equals 16 residues. Trimming took 1 base from V and 6 from J; bases not matched to a gene: 8. Germline CDR1 is LGHNA and CDR2 is YSLEER. The CDR3 here is CASSQGRTGYFQPQHF. The CDR3 DNA sequence: TGCGCCAGCAGCCAAGGCCGGACAGGGTATTTTCAGCCCCAGCATTTT.

This rearrangement joins TRBV6-5 to TRBJ2-7, with TRBD1 matching 8 bases. The V gene end was trimmed by 2 bases and the J gene end by 2 bases; junction bases not matched to a gene: 5. Per the germline V gene, CDR1 is MNHEY and CDR2 is SVGAGI. The CDR3 totals 15 residues. The CDR3 nucleotides are TGTGCCAGCAGTTACGGCGACAGGGGAACCTACGAGCAGTACTTC. Residues: CASSYGDRGTYEQYF.

Ten or more counts support this clonotype. The chain links TRBV7-3 to TRBJ1-2, with TRBD1 matching 8 bases. The CDR3 spans 13 residues. The trim removed 5 bases at V and 3 bases at J, leaving 2 bases unmatched. The germline V gene encodes CDR1 SGHTA and CDR2 FQGTGA. In DNA form, the CDR3 reads TGTGCCAGCAGCCCGGACAGGGACTATGGCTACACCTTC. It yields the protein CASSPDRDYGYTF.

In this sample, this clonotype turned up a few times. The CDR3 region is CSARDLDKGEETQYF. CDR3 sequence (DNA): TGCAGTGCTAGAGATCTAGATAAGGGAGAGGAGACCCAGTACTTC. The rearrangement uses TRBV20-1 and TRBJ2-5; the D gene is possibly TRBD2 (5 bases). The CDR3 is 15 amino acids. V lost 0 bases and J lost 5, with 16 bases in between. Per the germline V gene, CDR1 is DFQATT and CDR2 is SNEGSKA (reference sequence).

This clonotype was recorded many times. V is TRBV5-1 and J is TRBJ2-2; D may be TRBD1 (6 bases). Per the germline V gene, CDR1 is SGHRS and CDR2 is YFSETQ. Trimming stripped 6 bases from V and 2 bases from J, with 14 bases between. The CDR3 extends over 15 amino acids. DNA for the CDR3: TGCGCCAGCACTCAAACAGGGTCCAACACCGGGGAGCTGTTTTTT. It encodes CASTQTGSNTGELFF.

This clonotype has at least ten counts. The V call is TRBV18, the J call TRBJ2-7; 9 bases are a match to TRBD2. The germline V gene has CDR1 KGHSH and CDR2 LQKENI. V lost 4 bases to trimming and J lost 2 bases; unmatched junction nucleotides: 3. The CDR3 totals 14 residues. The CDR3 spells CASSRGLAPYEQYF. Here the CDR3 DNA reads TGTGCCAGCTCACGGGGACTAGCTCCCTACGAGCAGTACTTC.

The CDR3 loop reads CASKGGGLADTQYF. The DNA for the CDR3 is TGTGCCAGCAAGGGTGGAGGGCTGGCAGATACGCAGTATTTT. The rearrangement joins TRBV7-3 to TRBJ2-3; tentative D call: TRBD2 (6 bases). Germline assignment: CDR1 SGHTA and CDR2 FQGTGA. The germline V and J ends were trimmed by 7 bases and 4 bases, with 15 bases remaining between them. The length of the CDR3 is 14 residues.

In this sample, this clonotype is medium-sized. This sequence joins TRBV7-2 and TRBJ1-4; D is unresolved. V lost 5 bases and J lost 8, with 12 bases in between. The germline V gene has CDR1 SGHTA and CDR2 FQGNSA. The CDR3 extends over 13 amino acids. CDR3 DNA sequence: TGTGCCAGCAGCCACAACGAAGGGGAAAAACTGTTTTTT. This codes for CASSHNEGEKLFF.

A few counts support this clonotype. J is TRBJ1-2 and V is TRBV5-5; D may be TRBD1 (6 bases). Germline V lookup: CDR1 SGHKS, CDR2 YYEKEE (reference sequence). The CDR3 has 13 residues. V was shortened by 4 bases and J by 2 bases, with 9 bases between the two germline ends. The CDR3 loop is CASSPGQNYGYTF. CDR3 DNA: TGTGCCAGCAGCCCCGGACAGAACTATGGCTACACCTTC.

This clonotype came up many times. The chain couples TRBV28 to TRBJ2-1; D is possibly TRBD2 (7 bases). V shed 6 bases and J shed 7 bases, with 19 bases lying between them. The CDR3 length is 15 residues. In germline, CDR1 is MDHEN, CDR2 SYDVKM. Here the CDR3 reads CASRSRRGGENEQFF. CDR3 bases: TGTGCCAGCAGATCCCGGAGGGGGGGCGAGAATGAGCAGTTCTTC.

This clonotype was picked up many times. This sequence joins TRBV18 and TRBJ2-7, with 7 bases fitting TRBD1. This CDR3 is built from 15 residues. Germline V lookup: CDR1 KGHSH, CDR2 LQKENI. V was clipped by 3 bases and J by 0 bases; unmatched bases: 5. The CDR3 here is CASSPIGTDSYEQYF. Here the CDR3 DNA reads TGTGCCAGCTCACCGATTGGGACAGACTCCTACGAGCAGTACTTC.

This clonotype was recorded many times. J is TRBJ1-1 and V is TRBV6-5; D is perhaps TRBD1 (6 bases). The CDR3 contains 15 residues. Germline values: CDR1 MNHEY, CDR2 SVGAGI. The V end lost 1 base, the J end lost 0 bases, and 9 bases lay between the germline ends. Here the CDR3 DNA reads TGTGCCAGCAGTTACTTGGACAGTATGAACACTGAAGCTTTCTTT. As protein: CASSYLDSMNTEAFF.

This clonotype appeared many times. The chain recombines TRBV20-1 with TRBJ1-4; D remains unclear. The V and J ends lost 5 bases and 4 bases respectively, with 11 bases between them. This CDR3 spans 13 amino acids. Germline CDR1 reads DFQATT; CDR2 reads SNEGSKA (reference sequence). CDR3 sequence reads: CSALRLDNEKLFF. The CDR3 region has the DNA TGCAGTGCTCTCCGGCTGGATAATGAAAAACTGTTTTTT.